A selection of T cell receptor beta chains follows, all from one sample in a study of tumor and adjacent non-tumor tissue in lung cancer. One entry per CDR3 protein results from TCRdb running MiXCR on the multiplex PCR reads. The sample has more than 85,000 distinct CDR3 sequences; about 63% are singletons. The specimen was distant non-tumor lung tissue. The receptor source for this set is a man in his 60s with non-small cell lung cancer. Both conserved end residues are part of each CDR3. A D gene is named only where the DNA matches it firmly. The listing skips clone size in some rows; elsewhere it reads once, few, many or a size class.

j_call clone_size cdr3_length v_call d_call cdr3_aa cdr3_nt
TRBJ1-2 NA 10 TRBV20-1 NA CSAEDDGYTF TGCAGTGCAGAAGACGATGGCTACACCTTC
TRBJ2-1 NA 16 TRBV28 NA CASRSTIKSSYIEKFF TGTGCCAGCCGATCGACTATCAAGAGCTCCTACATTGAGAAGTTCTTC
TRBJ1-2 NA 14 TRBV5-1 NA CASSPLAMNYGYTF TGCGCCAGCAGTCCCTTGGCAATGAACTATGGCTACACCTTT
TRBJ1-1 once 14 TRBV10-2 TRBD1 CVSRSGTGNTEAFF TGCGTCAGCAGGTCCGGGACAGGAAACACGGAAGCTTTCTTT
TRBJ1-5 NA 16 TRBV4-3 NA CASSQDWRGWVKPKHF TGCGCCAGCAGCCAAGATTGGAGGGGGTGGGTGAAGCCCAAGCACTTT
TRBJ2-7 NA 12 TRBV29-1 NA CSVKPPTGDQYF TGCAGCGTCAAGCCTCCTACGGGAGACCAGTATTTC
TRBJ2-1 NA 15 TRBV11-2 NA CASSQGSQSYKEQFF TGTGCCAGCAGCCAGGGGTCTCAGTCCTACAAAGAGCAGTTCTTC
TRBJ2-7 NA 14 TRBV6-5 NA CASSKQRPHYEQYF TGTGCCAGCAGTAAGCAGAGGCCCCATTACGAGCAGTACTTC
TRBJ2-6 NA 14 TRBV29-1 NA CSVYGGSGTNVLTF TGTAGCGTTTATGGGGGCTCTGGGACCAACGTCCTGACTTTC
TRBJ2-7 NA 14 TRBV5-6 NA CASSLIGPSYGQYF TGTGCCAGCAGCTTGATAGGACCCTCCTACGGGCAGTACTTC
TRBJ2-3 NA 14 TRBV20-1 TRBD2 CSATMREAADTQYF TGCAGTGCTACCATGCGGGAGGCGGCAGATACGCAGTATTTT
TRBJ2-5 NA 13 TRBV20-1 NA CSAVPVGDETQYF TGCAGTGCCGTCCCAGTGGGGGATGAGACCCAGTACTTC
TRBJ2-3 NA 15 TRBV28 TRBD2 CASSPRLAGGGTQYF TGTGCCAGCAGTCCAAGACTAGCGGGAGGGGGGACGCAGTATTTT
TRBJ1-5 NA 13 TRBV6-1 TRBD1 CASSQGGTQPKHF TGTGCCAGCAGTCAGGGGGGGACTCAGCCAAAGCATTTT
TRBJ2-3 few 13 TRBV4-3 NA CVSSASWEDTQYF TGCGTCAGCAGCGCAAGCTGGGAGGATACGCAGTATTTT
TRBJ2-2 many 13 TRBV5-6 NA CASSLGGAGELFF TGTGCCAGCAGCTTGGGAGGGGCCGGGGAGCTGTTTTTT
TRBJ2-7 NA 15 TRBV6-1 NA CASSEDDRSGDEQYF TGTGCCAGCAGTGAAGATGACAGGAGTGGGGACGAGCAGTACTTC
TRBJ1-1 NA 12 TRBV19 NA CASSMGPTEAFF TGTGCCAGTAGTATGGGACCCACTGAAGCTTTCTTT
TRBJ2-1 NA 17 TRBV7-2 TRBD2 CASSTRLAGAAGNEQFF TGTGCCAGCAGCACAAGACTAGCGGGGGCAGCTGGCAATGAGCAGTTCTTC
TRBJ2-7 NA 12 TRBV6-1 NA CASSRAAYEQYF TGTGCCAGCAGTCGGGCCGCCTACGAGCAGTACTTC
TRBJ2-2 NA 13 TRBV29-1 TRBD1 CSVQQGSTRELFF TGCAGCGTTCAACAGGGGAGTACCCGGGAGCTGTTTTTT
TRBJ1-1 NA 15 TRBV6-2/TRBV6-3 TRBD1 CASNYLGTGDTEAFF TGTGCCAGCAATTACTTGGGGACAGGGGACACTGAAGCTTTCTTT